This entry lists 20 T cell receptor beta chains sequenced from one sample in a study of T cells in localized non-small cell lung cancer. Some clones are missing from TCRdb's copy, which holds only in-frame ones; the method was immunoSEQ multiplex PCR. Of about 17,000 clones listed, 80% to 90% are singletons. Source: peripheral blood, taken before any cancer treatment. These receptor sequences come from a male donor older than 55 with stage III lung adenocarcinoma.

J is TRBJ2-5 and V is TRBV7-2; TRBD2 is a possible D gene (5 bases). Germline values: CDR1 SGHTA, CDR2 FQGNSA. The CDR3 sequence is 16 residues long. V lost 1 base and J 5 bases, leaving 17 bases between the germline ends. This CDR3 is CASSLGSGTLRETQYF. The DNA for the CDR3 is TGTGCCAGCAGCTTAGGGTCGGGAACTCTGCGGGAGACCCAGTACTTC.

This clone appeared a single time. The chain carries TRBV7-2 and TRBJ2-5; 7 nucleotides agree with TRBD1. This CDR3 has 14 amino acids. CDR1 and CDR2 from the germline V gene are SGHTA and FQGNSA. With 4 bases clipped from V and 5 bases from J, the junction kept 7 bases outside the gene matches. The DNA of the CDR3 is TGTGCCAGCAGCTCCCGAGGGGGCTCGGAGACCCAGTACTTC. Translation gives CASSSRGGSETQYF.

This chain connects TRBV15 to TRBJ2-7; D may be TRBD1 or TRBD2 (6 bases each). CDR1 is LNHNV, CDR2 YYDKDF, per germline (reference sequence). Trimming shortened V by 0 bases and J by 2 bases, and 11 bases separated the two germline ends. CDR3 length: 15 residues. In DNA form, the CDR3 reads TGTGCCACCAGCAGAGATGCCGGGGGCCCCTACGAGCAGTACTTC. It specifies CATSRDAGGPYEQYF. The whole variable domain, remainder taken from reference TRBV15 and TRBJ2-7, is DAMVIQNPRYQVTQFGKPVTLSCSQTLNHNVMYWYQQKSSQAPKLLFHYYDKDFNNEADTPDNFQSRRPNTSFCFLDIRSPGLGDTAMYLCATSRDAGGPYEQYFGPGTRLTVT.

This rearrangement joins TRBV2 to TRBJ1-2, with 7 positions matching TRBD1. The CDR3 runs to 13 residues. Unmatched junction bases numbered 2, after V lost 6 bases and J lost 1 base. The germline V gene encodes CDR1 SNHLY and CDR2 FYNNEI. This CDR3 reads CASRAGGNYGYTF. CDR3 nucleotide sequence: TGTGCCAGCAGGGCAGGGGGTAACTATGGCTACACCTTC.

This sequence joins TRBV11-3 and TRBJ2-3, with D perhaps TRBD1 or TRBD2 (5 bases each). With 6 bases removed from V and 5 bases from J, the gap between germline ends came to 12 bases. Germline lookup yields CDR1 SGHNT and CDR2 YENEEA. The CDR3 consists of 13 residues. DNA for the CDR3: TGTGCCAGCAGTAGGGACCCGGGAGATACGCAGTATTTT. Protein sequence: CASSRDPGDTQYF.

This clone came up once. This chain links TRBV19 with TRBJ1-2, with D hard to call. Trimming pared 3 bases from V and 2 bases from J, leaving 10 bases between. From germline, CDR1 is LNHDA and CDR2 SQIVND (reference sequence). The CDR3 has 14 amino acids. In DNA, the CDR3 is TGTGCCAGTAGTATTGTGACAACAAACTATGGCTACACCTTC. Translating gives CASSIVTTNYGYTF.

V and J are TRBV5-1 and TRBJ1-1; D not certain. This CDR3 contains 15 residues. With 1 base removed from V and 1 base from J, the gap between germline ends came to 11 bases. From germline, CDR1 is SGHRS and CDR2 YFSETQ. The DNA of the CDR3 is TGCGCCAGCAGCTTGTGGGCAGGTGGGAACACTGAAGCTTTCTTT. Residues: CASSLWAGGNTEAFF.

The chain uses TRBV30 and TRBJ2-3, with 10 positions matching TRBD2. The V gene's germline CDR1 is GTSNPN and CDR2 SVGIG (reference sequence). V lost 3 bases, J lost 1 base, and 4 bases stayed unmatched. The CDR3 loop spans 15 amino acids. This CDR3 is CAWRSGLAGTDTQYF. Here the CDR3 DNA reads TGTGCCTGGAGATCTGGACTAGCGGGCACAGATACGCAGTATTTT.

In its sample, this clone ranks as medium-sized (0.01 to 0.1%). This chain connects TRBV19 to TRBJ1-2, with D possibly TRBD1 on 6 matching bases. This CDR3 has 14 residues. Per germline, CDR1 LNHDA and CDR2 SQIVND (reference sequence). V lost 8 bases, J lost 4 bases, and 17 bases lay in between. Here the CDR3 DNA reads TGTGCCAGTGGAGACAGGTTTGGTGGCTATGGCTACACCTTC. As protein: CASGDRFGGYGYTF.

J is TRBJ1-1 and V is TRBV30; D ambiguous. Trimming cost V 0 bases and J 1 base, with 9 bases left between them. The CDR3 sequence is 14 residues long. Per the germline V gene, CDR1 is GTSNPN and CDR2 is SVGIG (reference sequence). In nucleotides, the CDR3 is TGTGCCTGGAGTGTAAACAGCTGGAACACTGAAGCTTTCTTT. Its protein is CAWSVNSWNTEAFF. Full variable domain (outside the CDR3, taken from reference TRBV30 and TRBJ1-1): SQTIHQWPATLVQPVGSPLSLECTVEGTSNPNLYWYRQAAGRGLQLLFYSVGIGQISSEVPQNLSASRPQDRQFILSSKKLLLSDSGFYLCAWSVNSWNTEAFFGQGTRLTVV.

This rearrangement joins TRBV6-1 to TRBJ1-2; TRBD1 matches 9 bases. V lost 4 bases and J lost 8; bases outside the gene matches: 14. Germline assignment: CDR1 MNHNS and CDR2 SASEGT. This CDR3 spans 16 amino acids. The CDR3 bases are TGTGCCAGCAGTGGGGGGGACAGGGCTTTGATTGCGGGCTACACCTTC. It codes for CASSGGDRALIAGYTF.

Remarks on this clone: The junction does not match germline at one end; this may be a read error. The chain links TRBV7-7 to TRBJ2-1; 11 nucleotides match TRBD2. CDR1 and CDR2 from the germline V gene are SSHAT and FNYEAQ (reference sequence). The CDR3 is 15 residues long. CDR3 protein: CASSLTSGGYNEQFF. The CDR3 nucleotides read TGTGCTAGCAGCCTTACTAGCGGGGGTTACAATGAGCAGTTCTTC.

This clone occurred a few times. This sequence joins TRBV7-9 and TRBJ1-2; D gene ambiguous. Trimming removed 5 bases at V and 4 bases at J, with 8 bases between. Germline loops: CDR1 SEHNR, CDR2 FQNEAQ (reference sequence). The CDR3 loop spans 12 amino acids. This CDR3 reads CASSIGSYGYTF. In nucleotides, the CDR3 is TGTGCCAGCAGCATAGGGTCCTATGGCTACACCTTC.

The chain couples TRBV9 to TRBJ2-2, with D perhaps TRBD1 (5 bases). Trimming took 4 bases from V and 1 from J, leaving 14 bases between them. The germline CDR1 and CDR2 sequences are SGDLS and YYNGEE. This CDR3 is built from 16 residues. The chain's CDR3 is CASSLHSQGNTGELFF. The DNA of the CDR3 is TGTGCCAGCAGCCTCCATTCTCAGGGGAACACCGGGGAGCTGTTTTTT.

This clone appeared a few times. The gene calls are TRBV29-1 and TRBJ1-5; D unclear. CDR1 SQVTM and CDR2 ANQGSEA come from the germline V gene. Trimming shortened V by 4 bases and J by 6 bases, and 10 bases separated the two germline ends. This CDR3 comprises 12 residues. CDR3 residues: CSVAGDGQPQHF. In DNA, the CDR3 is TGCAGCGTTGCGGGTGATGGTCAGCCCCAGCATTTT.

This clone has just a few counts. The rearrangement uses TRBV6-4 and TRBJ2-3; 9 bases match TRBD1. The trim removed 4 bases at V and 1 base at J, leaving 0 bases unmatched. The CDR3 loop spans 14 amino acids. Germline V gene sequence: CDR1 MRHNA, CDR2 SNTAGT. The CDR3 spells CASSGTGGTDTQYF. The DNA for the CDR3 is TGTGCCAGCAGTGGGACAGGGGGCACAGATACGCAGTATTTT.

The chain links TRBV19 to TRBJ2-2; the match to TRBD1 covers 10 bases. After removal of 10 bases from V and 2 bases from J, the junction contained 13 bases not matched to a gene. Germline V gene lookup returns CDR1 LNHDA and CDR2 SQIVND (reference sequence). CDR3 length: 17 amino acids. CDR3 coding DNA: TGTGCCACCATCAACCGGGACAGGGGTTTTAACACCGGGGAGCTGTTTTTT. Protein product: CATINRDRGFNTGELFF.

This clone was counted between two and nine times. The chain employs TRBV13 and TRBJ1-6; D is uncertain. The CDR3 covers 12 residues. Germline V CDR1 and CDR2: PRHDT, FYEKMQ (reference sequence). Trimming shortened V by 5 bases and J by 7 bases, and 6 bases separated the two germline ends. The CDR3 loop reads CASSNRNSPLHF. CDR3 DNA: TGTGCCAGCAGCAACAGAAATTCACCCCTCCACTTT. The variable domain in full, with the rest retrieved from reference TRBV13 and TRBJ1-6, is AAGVIQSPRHLIKEKRETATLKCYPIPRHDTVYWYQQGPGQDPQFLISFYEKMQSDKGSIPDRFSAQQFSDYHSELNMSSLELGDSALYFCASSNRNSPLHFGNGTRLTVT.

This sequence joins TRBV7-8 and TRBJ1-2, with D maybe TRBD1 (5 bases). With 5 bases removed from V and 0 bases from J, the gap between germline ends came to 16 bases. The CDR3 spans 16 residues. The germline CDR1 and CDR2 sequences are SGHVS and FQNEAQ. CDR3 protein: CASSHTGRDSNYGYTF. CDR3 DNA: TGTGCCAGCAGCCACACCGGACGGGACTCTAACTATGGCTACACCTTC.

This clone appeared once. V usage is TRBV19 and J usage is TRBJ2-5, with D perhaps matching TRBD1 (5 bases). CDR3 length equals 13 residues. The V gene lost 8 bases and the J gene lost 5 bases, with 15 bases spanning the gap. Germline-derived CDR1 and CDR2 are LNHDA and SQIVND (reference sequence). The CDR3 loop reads CASSPQVSETQYF. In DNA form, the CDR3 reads TGTGCCAGTTCCCCACAGGTTTCGGAGACCCAGTACTTC.